This T cell receptor delta chain stems from a study of γδ T cells in repeated Plasmodium falciparum infection. The wider study: Age- and gender-matched Australian children served as comparison for malaria-exposed Malian children. Study-level findings and limits: One small rural Malian village, predominantly a single ethnic group, supplied the cohort.

Vgamma9/Vdelta2+ and Vdelta2-negative gammadelta T cells were flow-sorted from PBMC for bulk sequencing. TRG and TRD sequences were obtained from every sorted gammadelta sample. TCRdb re-called the multiplex PCR reads via CATT. The sample holds 85,000 to 100,000 delta-chain clones, 0.9% to 1% seen once. J gave up 2 bases and V 3 bases, and 8 bases lay outside the gene matches. The CDR3 is 17 residues long. Per the germline V gene, CDR1 is GEAIGNYY and CDR2 is EKD. As to this clone: The antigen is undetermined. TCRdb's listed protein matches a much larger clone and diverges from this DNA's translation at residue 6, likely through a read error; the protein shown comes from the DNA.

The receptor was derived from a pool of human donors (malaria-infected and uninfected, not separated). The chain recombines TRDV2 with TRDJ1, with TRDD3 matching 13 bases. No J gene was available from TCRdb, and it was assigned here by a germline match of the DNA. Input material: gamma-delta T cells from blood. Here the CDR3 DNA reads TGTGCCTGTGACCCCATACTGGGGGATACGCGGACCGATAAACTCATCTTT. It yields the protein CACDPILGDTRTDKLIF.